Sequencing of this TCR beta chain was carried out in a study of T cell repertoires in cytomegalovirus infection. Concerning this clonotype: Its specificity is not known.

TCRdb reprocessed the reads via MiXCR and lists one record per CDR3 protein. The sample has about 100,000 distinct CDR3 sequences, about a quarter seen once. Trimming cost V 10 bases and J 1 base; bases outside gene matches: 9. In germline, CDR1 is MNHEY, CDR2 SMNVEV (reference sequence). The CDR3 runs to 14 residues. General study findings and limits: In two of eight donors, the top clonotype was HLA-C-restricted CMV-specific.

The receptor was isolated from a human donor in good health (CMV status not recorded). Some clones in this sample may be carry-over from other donors' samples. Sequenced input: CD8+ T cells from PBMCs. The J gene is TRBJ2-5, the V gene TRBV27; 7 bases align to TRBD2. The CDR3 nucleotides are TGTGCCACTGCGGGGGAGGGACCCCAAGAGACCCAGTACTTC. Translation: CATAGEGPQETQYF.